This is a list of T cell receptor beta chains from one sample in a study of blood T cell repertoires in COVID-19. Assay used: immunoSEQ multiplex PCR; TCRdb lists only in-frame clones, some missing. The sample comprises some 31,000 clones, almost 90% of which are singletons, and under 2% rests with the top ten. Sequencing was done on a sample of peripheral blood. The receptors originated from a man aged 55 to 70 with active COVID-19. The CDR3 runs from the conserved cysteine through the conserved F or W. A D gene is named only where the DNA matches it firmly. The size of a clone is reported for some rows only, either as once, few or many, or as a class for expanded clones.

CDR3 protein: CASSVPGQPDTEAFF; CDR3 DNA: TGCGCCAGCAGCGTCCCGGGACAGCCGGACACTGAAGCTTTCTTT; clone size: -; J gene: TRBJ1-1; V gene: TRBV10-2; D gene: TRBD1
CDR3 protein: CASNWGQGNYEQYF; CDR3 DNA: TGTGCCAGCAACTGGGGACAGGGTAACTACGAGCAGTACTTC; clone size: -; J gene: TRBJ2-7; V gene: TRBV28; D gene: TRBD1
CDR3 protein: CASSRGGLYNEQFF; CDR3 DNA: TGCGCCAGCAGCCGGGGGGGCCTCTACAATGAGCAGTTCTTC; clone size: -; J gene: TRBJ2-1; V gene: TRBV4-1; D gene: -
CDR3 protein: CASSLGRGYTEAFF; CDR3 DNA: TGTGCCAGCAGCTTGGGAAGAGGGTACACTGAAGCTTTCTTT; clone size: -; J gene: TRBJ1-1; V gene: TRBV5-4; D gene: -
CDR3 protein: CASSFLNTGELFF; CDR3 DNA: TGTGCCAGCAGCTTCCTAAACACCGGGGAGCTGTTTTTT; clone size: -; J gene: TRBJ2-2; V gene: TRBV5-4; D gene: -
CDR3 protein: CASSPIPGNHGYTF; CDR3 DNA: TGTGCCAGCAGCCCCATTCCGGGGAACCATGGCTACACCTTC; clone size: once; J gene: TRBJ1-2; V gene: TRBV5-6; D gene: -
CDR3 protein: CASSLTGVVNEQFF; CDR3 DNA: TGTGCCAGCAGCTTGACAGGGGTGGTAAATGAGCAGTTCTTC; clone size: -; J gene: TRBJ2-1; V gene: TRBV7-2; D gene: TRBD1
CDR3 protein: CASSTNKGAHQPQHF; CDR3 DNA: TGTGCCAGCAGTACCAATAAGGGGGCGCATCAGCCCCAGCATTTT; clone size: -; J gene: TRBJ1-5; V gene: TRBV28; D gene: TRBD1
CDR3 protein: CATSGVGSTEAFF; CDR3 DNA: TGTGCCACCAGCGGGGTAGGAAGCACTGAAGCTTTCTTT; clone size: few; J gene: TRBJ1-1; V gene: TRBV24-1; D gene: -
CDR3 protein: CASSSPTGRLYGYTF; CDR3 DNA: TGTGCCAGCAGCTCGCCGACAGGGAGACTCTATGGCTACACCTTC; clone size: -; J gene: TRBJ1-2; V gene: TRBV7-2; D gene: TRBD1
CDR3 protein: CASSSWRGGSTDTQYF; CDR3 DNA: TGTGCCAGCAGCTCATGGCGTGGCGGCTCCACAGATACGCAGTATTTT; clone size: -; J gene: TRBJ2-3; V gene: TRBV7-3; D gene: -
CDR3 protein: CASSETGTGVEKLFF; CDR3 DNA: TGTGCCAGCAGCGAGACCGGGACAGGGGTCGAAAAACTGTTTTTT; clone size: -; J gene: TRBJ1-4; V gene: TRBV9; D gene: TRBD1
CDR3 protein: CASSWLASSYNEQFF; CDR3 DNA: TGTGCCAGCAGCTGGCTAGCGAGCTCCTACAATGAGCAGTTCTTC; clone size: -; J gene: TRBJ2-1; V gene: TRBV7-9; D gene: -
CDR3 protein: CASSPRQKNTEAFF; CDR3 DNA: TGTGCCAGCTCACCAAGACAGAAGAACACTGAAGCTTTCTTT; clone size: -; J gene: TRBJ1-1; V gene: TRBV18; D gene: -
CDR3 protein: CASSSGGTGVAEAFF; CDR3 DNA: TGCGCCAGCAGCTCGGGAGGGACAGGGGTCGCTGAAGCTTTCTTT; clone size: once; J gene: TRBJ1-1; V gene: TRBV5-1; D gene: TRBD1
CDR3 protein: CASGSGQINEQFF; CDR3 DNA: TGTGCTAGTGGTTCAGGACAGATAAATGAGCAGTTCTTC; clone size: -; J gene: TRBJ2-1; V gene: TRBV12-5; D gene: -
CDR3 protein: CASSSDKNTEAFF; CDR3 DNA: TGTGCCAGCAGCTCGGACAAGAACACTGAAGCTTTCTTT; clone size: -; J gene: TRBJ1-1; V gene: TRBV7-9; D gene: -
CDR3 protein: CASSQQGTGIYNEQFF; CDR3 DNA: TGTGCCAGCAGCCAACAGGGGACGGGGATATACAATGAGCAGTTCTTC; clone size: -; J gene: TRBJ2-1; V gene: TRBV6-2/TRBV6-3; D gene: TRBD1
CDR3 protein: CASSRATGAYGYTF; CDR3 DNA: TGTGCCAGCAGCAGAGCGACAGGTGCCTATGGCTACACCTTC; clone size: -; J gene: TRBJ1-2; V gene: TRBV5-4; D gene: -
CDR3 protein: CASSPRVRYGYTF; CDR3 DNA: TGTGCCAGTAGTCCCAGGGTGCGGTATGGCTACACCTTC; clone size: once; J gene: TRBJ1-2; V gene: TRBV19; D gene: -
CDR3 protein: CASSPASGGYTEAFF; CDR3 DNA: TGTGCCAGCAGCCCAGCCTCAGGGGGCTACACTGAAGCTTTCTTT; clone size: -; J gene: TRBJ1-1; V gene: TRBV9; D gene: TRBD1
CDR3 protein: CASSQVPGDGYTF; CDR3 DNA: TGTGCCAGCAGCCAAGTTCCGGGAGATGGCTACACCTTC; clone size: -; J gene: TRBJ1-2; V gene: TRBV4-2; D gene: -
CDR3 protein: CASSPRGVPNTEAFF; CDR3 DNA: TGTGCCAGCTCACCACGTGGAGTTCCGAACACTGAAGCTTTCTTT; clone size: -; J gene: TRBJ1-1; V gene: TRBV18; D gene: -
CDR3 protein: CATSSGKRGNTDTQYF; CDR3 DNA: TGTGCCACCAGCAGCGGGAAGCGGGGTAACACAGATACGCAGTATTTT; clone size: -; J gene: TRBJ2-3; V gene: TRBV15; D gene: TRBD2
CDR3 protein: CASSLDQNSGANVLTF; CDR3 DNA: TGCGCCAGCAGCTTGGACCAGAACTCTGGGGCCAACGTCCTGACTTTC; clone size: -; J gene: TRBJ2-6; V gene: TRBV5-1; D gene: -
CDR3 protein: CASSPRQAGGEQYF; CDR3 DNA: TGTGCCAGCTCACCACGCCAGGCAGGGGGCGAGCAGTACTTC; clone size: -; J gene: TRBJ2-7; V gene: TRBV18; D gene: TRBD1
CDR3 protein: CASSIPLWNTEAFF; CDR3 DNA: TGTGCCAGTAGTATCCCTCTCTGGAACACTGAAGCTTTCTTT; clone size: -; J gene: TRBJ1-1; V gene: TRBV19; D gene: -
CDR3 protein: CASSSRQGGNTEAFF; CDR3 DNA: TGTGCCAGCAGTTCTCGACAGGGGGGGAACACTGAAGCTTTCTTT; clone size: -; J gene: TRBJ1-1; V gene: TRBV6-5; D gene: TRBD1
CDR3 protein: CASSHTAGGPGTGELFF; CDR3 DNA: TGTGCCAGCAGCCATACAGCGGGGGGGCCGGGAACCGGGGAGCTGTTTTTT; clone size: -; J gene: TRBJ2-2; V gene: TRBV3-1/TRBV3-2; D gene: TRBD2
CDR3 protein: CASSGVQGATDTQYF; CDR3 DNA: TGCGCCAGCAGCGGGGTTCAGGGGGCCACAGATACGCAGTATTTT; clone size: -; J gene: TRBJ2-3; V gene: TRBV5-1; D gene: TRBD1
CDR3 protein: CASSPWGQADSEQYF; CDR3 DNA: TGTGCCAGCTCACCGTGGGGACAGGCGGATAGCGAGCAGTACTTC; clone size: -; J gene: TRBJ2-7; V gene: TRBV18; D gene: TRBD1
CDR3 protein: CASSLGQTNTGELFF; CDR3 DNA: TGTGCCAGCAGCTTAGGACAGACTAACACCGGGGAGCTGTTTTTT; clone size: -; J gene: TRBJ2-2; V gene: TRBV7-8; D gene: -
CDR3 protein: CSVEGGGNTEAFF; CDR3 DNA: TGCAGCGTTGAAGGCGGGGGAAACACTGAAGCTTTCTTT; clone size: few; J gene: TRBJ1-1; V gene: TRBV29-1; D gene: -
CDR3 protein: CVHPPTGPLLIISYSNQPQHF; CDR3 DNA: TGTGTTCACCCCCCGACAGGGCCACTATTAATAATCTCCTATAGCAATCAGCCCCAGCATTTT; clone size: few; J gene: TRBJ1-5; V gene: TRBV21-1; D gene: -
CDR3 protein: CSGQVTNEQFF; CDR3 DNA: TGCAGTGGACAGGTCACCAATGAGCAGTTCTTC; clone size: -; J gene: TRBJ2-1; V gene: TRBV20-1; D gene: -
CDR3 protein: CASSFRGYGYTF; CDR3 DNA: TGTGCCAGCAGTTTCCGGGGTTATGGCTACACCTTC; clone size: -; J gene: TRBJ1-2; V gene: TRBV12-3/TRBV12-4; D gene: -
CDR3 protein: CASSLWSLIYEQYF; CDR3 DNA: TGTGCCAGCAGTTTATGGTCACTAATCTACGAGCAGTACTTC; clone size: -; J gene: TRBJ2-7; V gene: TRBV28; D gene: -
CDR3 protein: CASSLSAGDPSTDTQYF; CDR3 DNA: TGCGCCAGCAGCTTGTCGGCGGGGGACCCTAGCACAGATACGCAGTATTTT; clone size: -; J gene: TRBJ2-3; V gene: TRBV5-1; D gene: TRBD2
CDR3 protein: CAVGLAGGPTYEQYF; CDR3 DNA: TGCGCCGTGGGACTAGCGGGGGGCCCGACCTACGAGCAGTACTTC; clone size: -; J gene: TRBJ2-7; V gene: TRBV10-2; D gene: TRBD2
CDR3 protein: CASTAGPPAGNTIYF; CDR3 DNA: TGTGCCAGCACGGCAGGGCCCCCGGCTGGAAACACCATATATTTT; clone size: -; J gene: TRBJ1-3; V gene: TRBV5-4; D gene: -
CDR3 protein: CASSGDPSTDTQYF; CDR3 DNA: TGTGCCAGCAGCGGAGACCCCAGCACAGATACGCAGTATTTT; clone size: -; J gene: TRBJ2-3; V gene: TRBV2; D gene: -
CDR3 protein: CASSKWGPGANVLTF; CDR3 DNA: -; clone size: -; J gene: TRBJ2-6; V gene: TRBV21-1; D gene: -
CDR3 protein: CASSELAGAYEQYF; CDR3 DNA: TGTGCCAGCAGCGAGCTAGCGGGGGCTTACGAGCAGTACTTC; clone size: -; J gene: TRBJ2-7; V gene: TRBV28; D gene: TRBD2
CDR3 protein: CASSLEAHLGNTIYF; CDR3 DNA: TGTGCCAGCAGCTTAGAGGCTCATTTGGGAAACACCATATATTTT; clone size: -; J gene: TRBJ1-3; V gene: TRBV11-2; D gene: -
CDR3 protein: CASSIGGGANTGELFF; CDR3 DNA: TGTGCCAGTAGTATTGGAGGGGGCGCGAACACCGGGGAGCTGTTTTTT; clone size: -; J gene: TRBJ2-2; V gene: TRBV19; D gene: -
CDR3 protein: CASRGGTSGGPTSYEQYF; CDR3 DNA: TGTGCCAGTAGGGGCGGGACTAGCGGGGGGCCCACGTCTTACGAGCAGTACTTC; clone size: -; J gene: TRBJ2-7; V gene: TRBV19; D gene: TRBD2
CDR3 protein: CASSLPPSSYNSPLHF; CDR3 DNA: TGTGCCAGCAGCCTCCCCCCGAGCTCCTATAATTCACCCCTCCACTTT; clone size: -; J gene: TRBJ1-6; V gene: TRBV3-1/TRBV3-2; D gene: -
CDR3 protein: CASKLSENTDTQYF; CDR3 DNA: TGTGCCAGCAAGCTAAGTGAGAACACAGATACGCAGTATTTT; clone size: -; J gene: TRBJ2-3; V gene: TRBV7-3; D gene: -
CDR3 protein: CAGKGQGLLNTEAFF; CDR3 DNA: TGTGCCGGCAAGGGACAGGGCCTTTTAAACACTGAAGCTTTCTTT; clone size: -; J gene: TRBJ1-1; V gene: TRBV30; D gene: TRBD1
CDR3 protein: CASSRDSYNEQFF; CDR3 DNA: TGTGCCAGCAGTAGGGACTCTTACAATGAGCAGTTCTTC; clone size: -; J gene: TRBJ2-1; V gene: TRBV6-5; D gene: -
CDR3 protein: CASSELGQGYEQYF; CDR3 DNA: TGTGCCAGCAGTGAACTAGGTCAGGGCTACGAGCAGTACTTC; clone size: -; J gene: TRBJ2-7; V gene: TRBV6-1; D gene: -
CDR3 protein: CASSTTGAPMETQYF; CDR3 DNA: TGTGCCAGCAGTACGACAGGGGCCCCAATGGAGACCCAGTACTTC; clone size: -; J gene: TRBJ2-5; V gene: TRBV6-4; D gene: TRBD1
CDR3 protein: CASSLDSLAGTDTQYF; CDR3 DNA: TGTGCCAGCAGCTTAGATTCCCTAGCGGGCACAGATACGCAGTATTTT; clone size: -; J gene: TRBJ2-3; V gene: TRBV7-9; D gene: TRBD2
CDR3 protein: CASSDQGFNTEAFF; CDR3 DNA: TGTGCCAGCAGTGATCAGGGGTTTAACACTGAAGCTTTCTTT; clone size: -; J gene: TRBJ1-1; V gene: TRBV2; D gene: -
CDR3 protein: CAWSPTRRLGGEQYF; CDR3 DNA: TGTGCCTGGAGTCCCACCCGCCGGTTGGGCGGGGAGCAGTACTTC; clone size: -; J gene: TRBJ2-7; V gene: TRBV30; D gene: -
CDR3 protein: CASSITVNQPQHF; CDR3 DNA: TGTGCCAGTAGTATCACGGTCAATCAGCCCCAGCATTTT; clone size: once; J gene: TRBJ1-5; V gene: TRBV19; D gene: -
CDR3 protein: CASSPRTGLLFF; CDR3 DNA: TGTGCCAGCAGCCCCCGGACAGGGCTCCTGTTTTTT; clone size: -; J gene: TRBJ1-4; V gene: TRBV28; D gene: TRBD1